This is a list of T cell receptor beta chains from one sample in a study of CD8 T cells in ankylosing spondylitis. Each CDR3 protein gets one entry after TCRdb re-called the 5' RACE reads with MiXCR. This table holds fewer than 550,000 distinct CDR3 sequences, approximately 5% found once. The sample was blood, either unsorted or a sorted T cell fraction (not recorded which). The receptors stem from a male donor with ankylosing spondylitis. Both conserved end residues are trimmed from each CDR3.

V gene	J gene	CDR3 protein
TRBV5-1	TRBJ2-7	ASSPGGREGSYEQY
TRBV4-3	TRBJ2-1	ASSQGVSSGAYNEQF
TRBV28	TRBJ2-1	ASSRPGWSHNEQF
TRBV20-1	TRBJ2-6	SAPISGANVLT
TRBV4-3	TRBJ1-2	ASSQGDRVGYGYT
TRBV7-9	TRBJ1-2	ASTGVNYGYT
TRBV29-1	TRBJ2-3	SVEALRGTQY
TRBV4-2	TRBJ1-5	ASSQDGGYQPQH
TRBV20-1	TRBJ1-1	RVDRGETEAF
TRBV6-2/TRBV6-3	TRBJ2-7	ASSLDIPYEQY
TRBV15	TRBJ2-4	ATSRLGTSKNIQY
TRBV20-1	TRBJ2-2	SAILGTGTGELF
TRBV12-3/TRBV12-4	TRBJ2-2	ASHSARGSYAGELF
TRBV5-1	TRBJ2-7	ASSPVYRGHNEQY
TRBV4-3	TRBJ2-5	ASSQGSGLKTQY
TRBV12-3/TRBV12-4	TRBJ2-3	ASSLWGTGVDTQY
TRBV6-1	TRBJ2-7	ATRWRGSLIVRSYEQY
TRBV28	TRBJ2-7	ASSRPGTGITEQY
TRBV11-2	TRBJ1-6	ASRFPETGSSYNSPLH
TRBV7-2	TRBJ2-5	ASSLSSRSWETQY
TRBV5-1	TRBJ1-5	ASSLEGGLQPQH
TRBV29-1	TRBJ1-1	SVEVQGEKTEAF
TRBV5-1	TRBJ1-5	ASKLGPDSNQPQH
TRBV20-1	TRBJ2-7	SALDRSPHEQY
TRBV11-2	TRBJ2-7	ASSDRIAGTGTNEQY
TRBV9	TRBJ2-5	ASSVGQTQY
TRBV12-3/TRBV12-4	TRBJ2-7	ASSFPRSGGPFEQY
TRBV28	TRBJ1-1	ASSRQFYTEAF
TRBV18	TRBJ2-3	ASSPISTDTQY
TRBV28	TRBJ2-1	ASSLLRLAVYNEQF
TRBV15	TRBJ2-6	ATSTGLAGGLGANVLN
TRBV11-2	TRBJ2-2	ASSLEGTSGINTGELF
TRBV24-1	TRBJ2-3	ATSDESSSTDTQY
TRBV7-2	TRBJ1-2	ASSLGQGEVYGYT
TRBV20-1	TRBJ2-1	SARGLAGEVEQF
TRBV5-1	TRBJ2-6	ASSSGQYSGANVLT
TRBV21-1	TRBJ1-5	ASSKFSRRVGPQH
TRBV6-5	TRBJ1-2	ASSYGTADYGYT
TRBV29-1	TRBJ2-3	SVIAVTDTQY
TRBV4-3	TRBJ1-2	ASSQEAGQNRGYT
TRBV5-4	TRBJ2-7	ASSWKDSYEQY
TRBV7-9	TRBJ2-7	ASSFLFGTARYEQY